The next 32 T cell receptor beta chains were all read from a single sample in a study of metastatic and nonmetastatic thyroid tumors. None of the patients had undergone any treatment ahead of thyroid surgery. Using MiXCR, TCRdb re-called clones from the PCR reads. The sample yields 37,000 or so clones, 16% seen once. Sample: blood. The source of these receptors is a female donor with papillary thyroid cancer or a benign thyroid nodule (not recorded which). Some clones in this sample may be carry-over from other donors' samples.

Worth noting for this clone: At one of its ends the junction is not consistent with the germline gene, which may arise from a read error. The J gene is TRBJ2-3, the V gene TRBV11-1, with 9 bases matching TRBD2. The CDR3 contains 15 residues. CDR1 is SGHAT and CDR2 is FQDESV in the germline V gene (reference sequence). The CDR3 DNA reads as TGTGCCAACTTTGCGGGAGGGCCCGGCACATATACTCAGTATTTT. This codes for CANFAGGPGTYTQYF.

The rearrangement joins TRBV11-2 to TRBJ1-1, with D unclear. The CDR3 has 12 amino acids. Per the germline V gene, CDR1 is SGHAT and CDR2 is FQNNGV. V dropped 6 bases and J dropped 7 bases, with 12 bases sitting between them. CDR3 nucleotides: TGTGCCAGCAGTCCGGCGTGGGATGAAGCTTTCTTT. Amino acid sequence: CASSPAWDEAFF.

This clone was seen many times. The genes are TRBV27 and TRBJ1-5, with D possibly being TRBD1 (5 bases). CDR3 length equals 13 residues. V was clipped by 8 bases and J by 0 bases, with 8 bases between them. Germline CDR1 MNHEY, CDR2 SMNVEV (reference sequence). In DNA form, the CDR3 reads TGTGCCAGCGGGACGGATAGCAATCAGCCCCAGCATTTT. As protein: CASGTDSNQPQHF.

This clone was detected many times. This sequence joins TRBV6-4 and TRBJ2-1; the D gene is possibly TRBD2 (8 bases). CDR1 and CDR2 (germline): MRHNA, SNTAGT. V lost 8 bases to trimming and J lost 9 bases, with 17 bases between them. The CDR3 contains 13 residues. The CDR3 protein is CASGQAGGREQFF. The CDR3 region has the DNA TGTGCCAGCGGACAGGCGGGGGGTCGTGAGCAGTTCTTC.

This chain uses TRBV11-1 with TRBJ1-6; 10 bases are shared with TRBD1. Germline V gives CDR1 SGHAT, CDR2 FQDESV (reference sequence). V gave up 6 bases and J gave up 2 bases; unmatched junction bases: 7. The CDR3 is made up of 17 amino acids. The CDR3 DNA reads as TGTGCCAGCAGGGAAGCCGGGACAGGGGCCTATAATTCACCCCTCCACTTT. Encoded protein: CASREAGTGAYNSPLHF. The full variable domain, its missing parts supplied by reference TRBV11-1 and TRBJ1-6, is EAEVAQSPRYKITEKSQAVAFWCDPISGHATLYWYRQILGQGPELLVQFQDESVVDDSQLPKDRFSAERLKGVDSTLKIQPAELGDSAMYLCASREAGTGAYNSPLHFGNGTRLTVT.

As concerns this clone: This sample also contains other DNA sequences that code for the same CDR3. The chain recombines TRBV4-1 with TRBJ2-5, with D perhaps matching TRBD1 or TRBD2 (6 bases each). Germline V gene lookup returns CDR1 MGHRA and CDR2 YSYEKL. This CDR3 comprises 15 residues. The germline V and J ends were trimmed by 1 base and 9 bases, with 18 bases remaining between them. The CDR3 DNA reads as TGCGCCAGCAGCCAAGCCGTCGGGGGCGTCTCGGCCCAGTACTTC. It yields the protein CASSQAVGGVSAQYF.

A single count supports this clone. A read error may produce the germline difference seen at one junction end. The chain carries TRBV7-9 and TRBJ2-2; TRBD2 aligns across 7 bases. The CDR3 has 14 amino acids. Germline lookup yields CDR1 SEHNR and CDR2 FQNEAQ (reference sequence). The CDR3 protein is CASRGGANTWELFF. The CDR3 nucleotides read TGTGCCAGCCGCGGGGGAGCAAACACCTGGGAGCTGTTTTTT.

There are many counts of this clone. This chain uses TRBV5-6 with TRBJ1-5; D call uncertain. Germline V gene data show CDR1 as SGHDT and CDR2 as YYEEEE. CDR3 length equals 14 residues. V lost 0 bases and J 4 bases, leaving 8 bases between the germline ends. The CDR3 bases are TGTGCCAGCAGCTTGGGACAAGATAATCAGCCCCAGCATTTT. This encodes CASSLGQDNQPQHF.

On this clone: Being one base from a much bigger clone, this may be a read error. The sample holds other DNA sequences that translate to the same CDR3. This chain joins TRBV14 and TRBJ2-5; 10 nucleotides agree with TRBD2. The length of the CDR3 is 18 residues. V lost 1 base, J lost 4 bases, and 12 bases stayed unmatched. Germline V CDR1 and CDR2: SGHDN, FVKESK. The CDR3 loop reads CASSQVGLAGEYGETQYF. The CDR3 DNA sequence: TGTGCCAGCAGCCAAGTGGGTCTAGCGGGAGAGTACGGAGAGACCCAGTACTTC.

This clone came up many times. This rearrangement joins TRBV2 to TRBJ1-1; D not resolved. This CDR3 has 13 amino acids. Germline V gene sequence: CDR1 SNHLY, CDR2 FYNNEI. V gave up 4 bases and J gave up 0 bases, with 6 bases separating them. CDR3 amino acids: CASSGALNTEAFF. Here the CDR3 DNA reads TGTGCCAGCAGTGGGGCCTTGAACACTGAAGCTTTCTTT.

This clone was seen repeatedly, ten times or more. V usage is TRBV9 and J usage is TRBJ2-5; tentative D call: TRBD1 (6 bases). The V end was cut by 4 bases, the J end by 0 bases, with 16 bases between. CDR1 is SGDLS and CDR2 is YYNGEE in the germline V gene. The CDR3 is 16 residues long. The CDR3: CASSLGQLEYQETQYF. Written as DNA, the CDR3 is TGTGCCAGCAGCCTCGGACAGCTAGAGTACCAAGAGACCCAGTACTTC.

This clone was observed many times. The chain is built from TRBV6-1 and TRBJ2-7, with TRBD1 matching over 8 bases. J was trimmed by 5 bases and V by 5 bases; bases with no gene match: 14. In germline, CDR1 is MNHNS, CDR2 SASEGT. CDR3 length equals 16 residues. In nucleotides, the CDR3 is TGTGCCAGCAGTCAAAAACCCGGGACAGGATTGAACGAGCAGTACTTC. Protein: CASSQKPGTGLNEQYF.

There are a few counts of this clone. V gene TRBV28 combines with J gene TRBJ1-5; a possible D gene is TRBD1 (5 bases). Germline V gene sequence: CDR1 MDHEN, CDR2 SYDVKM. The CDR3 has 16 residues. Deletions cut 8 bases from V and 4 bases from J, with 21 bases between. The CDR3: CASHVGLWGENQPQHF. In nucleotides, the CDR3 is TGTGCCAGCCACGTGGGGCTCTGGGGGGAAAATCAGCCCCAGCATTTT.

The table lists this clone with many counts. The chain couples TRBV11-2 to TRBJ1-6, with D possibly being TRBD1 (5 bases). CDR1 is SGHAT, CDR2 FQNNGV, per germline. The CDR3 runs to 17 residues. The V gene lost 5 bases and the J gene lost 9 bases, with 23 bases spanning the gap. The CDR3 DNA reads as TGTGCCAGCAGCCAACGGACGATATCTGGTGGGGGTTCACCCCTCCACTTT. This translates into CASSQRTISGGGSPLHF.

This clone was observed a handful of times. The chain joins TRBV27 to TRBJ2-7, with 9 bases aligning to TRBD2. Germline loops: CDR1 MNHEY, CDR2 SMNVEV (reference sequence). The V segment lost 3 bases and the J segment 4 bases; nucleotides outside the gene matches: 4. There are 14 residues in the CDR3. The CDR3 DNA follows: TGTGCCAGCAGTTTTAGCGGGAGAAGGTACGAGCAGTACTTC. Translation: CASSFSGRRYEQYF.

This clone was counted at least ten times. This sequence joins TRBV3-1 and TRBJ1-2; TRBD1 matches 9 bases. V was clipped by 4 bases and J by 8 bases; unmatched bases: 11. The germline CDR1 and CDR2 sequences are LGHDT and YNNKEL (reference sequence). The CDR3 covers 15 residues. As DNA, the CDR3 is TGTGCCAGCAGCCTATCGGACAGGGGCCTTGGCGGCTACACCTTC. Translated: CASSLSDRGLGGYTF.

The table lists this clone with many counts. The chain carries TRBV5-1 and TRBJ1-1; TRBD1 aligns across 7 bases. CDR1 and CDR2 from the germline V gene are SGHRS and YFSETQ. This CDR3 is built from 14 residues. The V and J ends lost 0 bases and 5 bases, in that order; junction bases with no gene match: 4. DNA of the CDR3: TGCGCCAGCAGCTTGGCAGGACAGGAGACTGAAGCTTTCTTT. Protein sequence: CASSLAGQETEAFF. The variable domain in full, with the rest retrieved from reference TRBV5-1 and TRBJ1-1, is KAGVTQTPRYLIKTRGQQVTLSCSPISGHRSVSWYQQTPGQGLQFLFEYFSETQRNKGNFPGRFSGRQFSNSRSEMNVSTLELGDSALYLCASSLAGQETEAFFGQGTRLTVV.

The rearrangement links TRBV7-6 to TRBJ2-2; 7 nucleotides agree with TRBD2. The CDR3 consists of 19 residues. Trimming took 2 bases from V and 6 from J; bases not matched to a gene: 18. CDR1 and CDR2 (germline): SGHVS, FNYEAQ. CDR3: CASSLPSGQAGWKAGELFF. The CDR3 nucleotides are TGTGCCAGCAGCTTACCCTCTGGACAAGCGGGGTGGAAGGCCGGGGAGCTGTTTTTT.

The J gene is TRBJ2-7, the V gene TRBV30; D may be TRBD1 (5 bases). Germline lookup yields CDR1 GTSNPN and CDR2 SVGIG (reference sequence). The ends were cut back, 6 bases at V and 2 bases at J, with 14 bases in the middle. The CDR3 runs 13 residues. This CDR3 is CACESDMPYEQYF. CDR3 nucleotides: TGTGCCTGCGAATCGGACATGCCCTACGAGCAGTACTTC.

This clone was picked up many times. The DNA for the CDR3 is TGTGCCAGTAGTATAGACGGGTTGAGAAGCTACGAGCAGTACTTC. It is translated as CASSIDGLRSYEQYF. The chain links TRBV19 to TRBJ2-7; D is undetermined. V lost 0 bases and J 3 bases, leaving 12 bases between the germline ends. Germline CDR1 LNHDA, CDR2 SQIVND (reference sequence). This CDR3 has 15 amino acids.

This clone was seen ten or more times. This chain joins TRBV4-1 and TRBJ1-1, with D unclear. The V end was cut by 4 bases, the J end by 1 base, with 7 bases between. The CDR3 spans 13 residues. CDR1 and CDR2 from the germline V gene are MGHRA and YSYEKL. The CDR3 region is CASSRDKNTEAFF. The CDR3 nucleotides read TGCGCCAGCAGCCGCGACAAGAACACTGAAGCTTTCTTT.

This clone was seen many times. CDR3 sequence: CASSLIGTGGYEQYF. DNA of the CDR3: TGTGCCAGCAGTTTAATTGGTACAGGGGGATACGAGCAGTACTTC. This chain uses TRBV27 with TRBJ2-7, with 8 bases identical to TRBD1. The CDR3 runs 15 residues. With V trimmed by 2 bases and J by 4 bases, 7 bases remained unmatched. From germline, CDR1 is MNHEY and CDR2 SMNVEV (reference sequence).

This clone was counted at least ten times. The V call is TRBV12-5, the J call TRBJ2-3, with 7 bases aligning to TRBD1. V shed 7 bases, J shed 1 base, and the junction held 17 bases outside the gene matches. Germline V gives CDR1 LGHNT, CDR2 FRNRAP. CDR3 size: 18 residues. The CDR3 DNA reads TGTGCTAGTGCTCCCAGGTCAGGGGGTAGGGTTGGCACAGATACGCAGTATTTT. It specifies CASAPRSGGRVGTDTQYF.

This clone came up a few times. A clone one base away is much larger, so this may be a read error. The chain combines TRBV6-5 with TRBJ2-3; 14 bases map to TRBD2. CDR1 and CDR2 (germline): MNHEY, SVGAGI. The CDR3 is 16 residues long. The CDR3 coding sequence is TGTTCCAGCAGTTATCCCGGGACTAGCGGGGGAGATACGCAGTATTTT. Translation: CSSSYPGTSGGDTQYF.

This clone was counted at least ten times. This chain links TRBV7-9 with TRBJ2-2; TRBD1 matches 9 bases. CDR1 is SEHNR, CDR2 FQNEAQ, per germline (reference sequence). Trimming cost V 6 bases and J 2 bases; bases outside gene matches: 4. The CDR3 has 15 amino acids. In nucleotides, the CDR3 is TGTGCCAGCAGACCGGGACAGGGTAACACCGGGGAGCTGTTTTTT. Residues: CASRPGQGNTGELFF.

This clone was counted many times. The chain joins TRBV7-6 to TRBJ2-5; the match to TRBD1 covers 10 bases. The CDR3 totals 15 residues. V shed 3 bases, J shed 5 bases, and the junction held 6 bases outside the gene matches. From germline, CDR1 is SGHVS and CDR2 FNYEAQ. In DNA, the CDR3 is TGTGCCAGCAGCTTTGACAGGGGGCAAGGGGAGACCCAGTACTTC. It translates to CASSFDRGQGETQYF.

This clone was picked up many times. One junction end disagrees with the germline gene, perhaps due to a read error. The chain has TRBV9 and TRBJ1-5; 7 nucleotides align to TRBD1. The CDR3 length is 10 residues. Germline lookup yields CDR1 SGDLS and CDR2 YYNGEE. The CDR3 sequence is CASSVEQGEF. DNA for the CDR3: TGTGCCAGCAGCGTAGAGCAGGGGGAATTT.

This clone has at least ten counts. J is TRBJ2-6 and V is TRBV20-1; D is unresolved. Germline V gene sequence: CDR1 DFQATT, CDR2 SNEGSKA (reference sequence). The CDR3 is 16 residues long. V was clipped by 0 bases and J by 3 bases, with 12 bases between them. DNA of the CDR3: TGCAGTGCTAGAGATCCCGGATTAGGTGGGGCCAACGTCCTGACTTTC. Its translation is CSARDPGLGGANVLTF.

This clone was seen a handful of times. This sequence joins TRBV16 and TRBJ2-2; D is perhaps TRBD2 (6 bases). Germline CDR1 reads KGHSY; CDR2 reads FQNENV. Between the trimmed V and J ends, which lost 4 bases and 9 bases, there was a span of 18 bases. This CDR3 region has 15 residues. In nucleotides, the CDR3 is TGTGCCAGCAGCCGCCTCGGGGGAAACACTTGGGAGCTGTTTTTT. As protein: CASSRLGGNTWELFF.

This clone came up many times. This sequence joins TRBV4-2 and TRBJ2-1; D perhaps matches TRBD1 (5 bases). This CDR3 spans 14 amino acids. Between the trimmed V and J ends, which lost 0 bases and 10 bases, there was a span of 13 bases. Per germline, CDR1 LGHNA and CDR2 YNFKEQ. The CDR3 nucleotides read TGTGCCAGCAGCCAAGATAAGGGGCAGGGAGAGCAGTTCTTC. Translated, it gives CASSQDKGQGEQFF.

In its sample, this clone was seen many times. This same CDR3 is encoded by further DNA sequences in the sample. The chain is built from TRBV29-1 and TRBJ2-6; D call uncertain. This CDR3 spans 14 amino acids. With 4 bases removed from V and 1 base from J, the gap between germline ends came to 8 bases. Per germline, CDR1 SQVTM and CDR2 ANQGSEA. The CDR3 DNA sequence: TGCAGCGTTGGTGTCATTTCTGGGGCCAACGTCCTGACTTTC. Protein sequence: CSVGVISGANVLTF.

Remarks on this clone: This clone may be a read error of a much larger clone one base away. Other DNA sequences from this sample encode an identical CDR3 as well. The chain uses TRBV20-1 and TRBJ2-5; 10 positions match TRBD2. CDR1 and CDR2 from the germline V gene are DFQATT and SNEGSKA (reference sequence). The CDR3 length is 16 residues. The ends lost 5 bases at V and 4 bases at J; junction bases unmatched: 13. This chain's CDR3 is CSAPLAGGQGRETQYF. The CDR3 DNA is TGCAGTGCTCCCTTAGCGGGGGGACAAGGACGAGAGACCCAGTACTTC.